These 31 T cell receptor beta chains were sequenced from one sample in a study of T-cell memory formation after mild COVID-19. TCRdb used MiXCR to reprocess the 5' RACE reads, holding one entry per CDR3 protein. The repertoire has approximately 580,000 distinct CDR3 sequences, over 20% of them found once; the top ten carry 12%. What was sequenced was PBMCs or a T cell subset sorted from them (not recorded which). These TCRs come from an adult woman who had mild COVID-19 (a few samples of this study predate the infection). Cell type and time point are not known.

This clonotype was recorded a few times. The rearrangement links TRBV5-6 to TRBJ1-2; possibly TRBD1 for D (5 bases). CDR1 and CDR2 from the germline V gene are SGHDT and YYEEEE. V lost 2 bases, J lost 4 bases, and 12 bases lay in between. The CDR3 extends over 14 amino acids. The CDR3 nucleotides read TGTGCCAGCAGCTTAGGGGACGAGGGCTATGGCTACACCTTC. It encodes CASSLGDEGYGYTF.

This clonotype showed up many times. The chain couples TRBV7-2 to TRBJ2-3; TRBD1 is a possible D gene (5 bases). Germline V gene sequence: CDR1 SGHTA, CDR2 FQGNSA. V gave up 2 bases and J gave up 0 bases, with 18 bases separating them. The CDR3 extends over 18 amino acids. The CDR3 region has the DNA TGTGCCAGCAGCTTAAAGGGGCCTGCCGGGTCTAGCACAGATACGCAGTATTTT. Its translation: CASSLKGPAGSSTDTQYF.

There are a few counts of this clonotype. This rearrangement joins TRBV7-9 to TRBJ2-7; 9 bases are a match to TRBD1. Germline V gene lookup returns CDR1 SEHNR and CDR2 FQNEAQ (reference sequence). After removal of 3 bases from V and 3 bases from J, the junction contained 9 bases not matched to a gene. CDR3 length: 16 residues. Written as DNA, the CDR3 is TGTGCCAGCAGCTTGCCAGGACAGGGGATGGGCTACGAGCAGTACTTC. Amino acids: CASSLPGQGMGYEQYF.

J is TRBJ2-7 and V is TRBV12-3 or TRBV12-4, with 7 bases lining up with TRBD1. J gave up 0 bases and V 3 bases, and 11 bases lay outside the gene matches. The CDR3 is 17 residues long. This CDR3 is CASSLDRRTSLSYEQYF. DNA of the CDR3: TGTGCCAGCAGTTTGGACAGGAGAACTTCTCTCTCCTACGAGCAGTACTTC.

A few counts support this clonotype. The rearrangement uses TRBV29-1 and TRBJ2-3, with D possibly TRBD1 on 6 matching bases. V was pared by 1 base and J by 5 bases, with 10 bases between. There are 13 residues in the CDR3. CDR1 SQVTM and CDR2 ANQGSEA come from the germline V gene. CDR3 sequence (DNA): TGCAGCGTTGAAGTGGGGACAAGAGATACGCAGTATTTT. It encodes CSVEVGTRDTQYF.

At least ten counts were recorded for this clonotype. J is TRBJ1-1 and V is TRBV4-1; the D is unclear. The CDR3 loop spans 18 amino acids. Germline CDR1 is MGHRA and CDR2 is YSYEKL. The germline V and J ends were trimmed by 0 bases and 0 bases, with 17 bases remaining between them. The CDR3: CASSQEGTYESLNTEAFF. CDR3 bases: TGCGCCAGCAGCCAAGAGGGAACATACGAAAGTTTGAACACTGAAGCTTTCTTT.

The V gene is TRBV12-3 or TRBV12-4, the J gene TRBJ2-2; 8 positions agree with TRBD1. This CDR3 is built from 15 residues. The V segment lost 4 bases and the J segment 4 bases; nucleotides outside the gene matches: 5. CDR3 protein: CASSSRTGPTGELFF. The CDR3 DNA sequence: TGTGCCAGCAGTTCGAGGACAGGGCCCACCGGGGAGCTGTTTTTT.

This clonotype was observed a few times. V gene TRBV14 combines with J gene TRBJ2-5; TRBD2 agrees at 10 bases. J was trimmed by 4 bases and V by 4 bases; bases with no gene match: 9. This CDR3 has 16 residues. Germline loops: CDR1 SGHDN, CDR2 FVKESK. CDR3 bases: TGTGCCAGCAGCCCGGCTAGCGGGGGCACCGGAGAGACCCAGTACTTC. Translated: CASSPASGGTGETQYF.

This clonotype was seen repeatedly, ten times or more. V gene TRBV9 combines with J gene TRBJ2-1, with D unclear. The CDR3 is 12 amino acids. Per the germline V gene, CDR1 is SGDLS and CDR2 is YYNGEE. V lost 4 bases and J lost 5, with 7 bases in between. DNA of the CDR3: TGTGCCAGCAGCCAAATTAACAATGAGCAGTTCTTC. Its translation: CASSQINNEQFF.

The chain employs TRBV7-2 and TRBJ1-1; no clear D. Germline V gives CDR1 SGHTA, CDR2 FQGNSA. The CDR3 length is 14 residues. Trimming cost V 6 bases and J 3 bases, with 14 bases left between them. This chain's CDR3 is CASRPDPSDTEAFF. The CDR3 nucleotides are TGTGCCAGCAGACCGGACCCTTCGGACACTGAAGCTTTCTTT. The full variable domain, its missing parts supplied by reference TRBV7-2 and TRBJ1-1, is GAGVSQSPSNKVTEKGKDVELRCDPISGHTALYWYRQSLGQGLEFLIYFQGNSAPDKSGLPSDRFSAERTGGSVSTLTIQRTQQEDSAVYLCASRPDPSDTEAFFGQGTRLTVV.

This clonotype was seen a handful of times. J is TRBJ1-5 and V is TRBV6-2 or TRBV6-3; the D is unclear. V was cut by 1 base and J by 0 bases, with 7 bases left in between. The CDR3 consists of 15 residues. The V gene's germline CDR1 is MNHEY and CDR2 SVGEGT. The CDR3: CASSYLPNSNQPQHF. Written as DNA, the CDR3 is TGTGCCAGCAGTTACTTGCCGAATAGCAATCAGCCCCAGCATTTT.

The gene calls are TRBV7-3 and TRBJ1-6; no definite D call. This CDR3 has 16 residues. V gave up 4 bases and J gave up 5 bases, with 15 bases separating them. Germline-derived CDR1 and CDR2 are SGHTA and FQGTGA. The CDR3 loop reads CASSSGPRLNNSPLHF. The CDR3 DNA sequence: TGTGCCAGCAGCTCCGGTCCGAGACTGAATAATTCACCCCTCCACTTT. The complete variable domain, with remaining parts taken from reference TRBV7-3 and TRBJ1-6, reads GAGVSQTPSNKVTEKGKYVELRCDPISGHTALYWYRQSLGQGPEFLIYFQGTGAADDSGLPNDRFFAVRPEGSVSTLKIQRTERGDSAVYLCASSSGPRLNNSPLHFGNGTRLTVT.

The chain joins TRBV10-3 to TRBJ2-3, with 8 bases lining up with TRBD2. This CDR3 spans 17 amino acids. Per the germline V gene, CDR1 is ENHRY and CDR2 is SYGVKD. V shed 0 bases and J 4 bases; nucleotides not matched to a gene: 9. This chain's CDR3 is CAISESARSGGPDTQYF. DNA for the CDR3: TGTGCCATCAGTGAGTCCGCCCGGTCGGGGGGGCCAGATACGCAGTATTTT.

This clonotype was detected many times. V usage is TRBV3-1 and J usage is TRBJ2-7, with D unclear. The CDR3 is 14 amino acids. V shed 1 base and J shed 0 bases, with 7 bases lying between them. Germline assignment: CDR1 LGHDT and CDR2 YNNKEL (reference sequence). CDR3 loop: CASSQAMISYEQYF. CDR3 bases: TGTGCCAGCAGCCAAGCTATGATCTCCTACGAGCAGTACTTC.

The CDR3: CASSPAGGRGSYNEQFF. The CDR3 region has the DNA TGTGCCAGCAGCCCCGCGGGGGGTAGGGGGTCCTACAATGAGCAGTTCTTC. V usage is TRBV5-6 and J usage is TRBJ2-1; TRBD2 matches 8 bases. CDR1 is SGHDT, CDR2 YYEEEE, per germline. CDR3 length: 17 amino acids. V gave up 4 bases and J gave up 1 base; unmatched junction bases: 10.

This clonotype was detected only a few times. This sequence joins TRBV6-6 and TRBJ2-2; TRBD1 matches at 8 bases. Germline-derived CDR1 and CDR2 are MNHNY and SVGAGI (reference sequence). The CDR3 totals 16 residues. V gave up 6 bases and J gave up 1 base; unmatched junction bases: 7. In nucleotides, the CDR3 is TGTGCCAGCAGACGAGCCGGGACAGGGAACACCGGGGAGCTGTTTTTT. As protein: CASRRAGTGNTGELFF.

This clonotype has at least ten counts. V and J are TRBV5-5 and TRBJ2-2; TRBD1 matches at 9 bases. CDR3 length equals 15 residues. Germline V lookup: CDR1 SGHKS, CDR2 YYEKEE (reference sequence). Losses at the gene ends were 5 bases for V and 3 bases for J; bases not matched to a gene: 5. Written as DNA, the CDR3 is TGTGCCAGCAGTTTAGGGACAGGGTACACCGGGGAGCTGTTTTTT. Amino acid sequence: CASSLGTGYTGELFF.

This clonotype was seen more than once but under ten times. The chain links TRBV5-6 to TRBJ1-5; unclear D gene. The CDR3 totals 13 residues. Germline V CDR1 and CDR2: SGHDT, YYEEEE. V lost 3 bases, J lost 9 bases, and 13 bases lay in between. In DNA form, the CDR3 reads TGTGCCAGCAGCTGGGGTGCGGAATGGCCCCAGCATTTT. It translates to CASSWGAEWPQHF.

This clonotype was detected only a few times. The J gene is TRBJ2-2, the V gene TRBV10-3; D possibly corresponds to TRBD1 (6 bases). Trimming removed 1 base from V and 6 bases from J, with 12 bases in between. CDR3 length: 15 amino acids. The germline V gene has CDR1 ENHRY and CDR2 SYGVKD. For the CDR3, the DNA is TGTGCCATCAGTGAGTTGGACAGTGGACCCGGGGAGCTGTTTTTT. Protein product: CAISELDSGPGELFF.

This clonotype was observed a handful of times. J is TRBJ2-7 and V is TRBV29-1; perhaps TRBD1 as D (6 bases). In germline, CDR1 is SQVTM, CDR2 ANQGSEA. With 4 bases removed from V and 7 bases from J, the gap between germline ends came to 14 bases. The CDR3 contains 12 residues. CDR3 loop: CSVVGDIPEQYF. In DNA form, the CDR3 reads TGCAGCGTTGTCGGGGACATCCCGGAGCAGTACTTC.

J is TRBJ2-1 and V is TRBV7-9; D is perhaps TRBD2 (5 bases). Per the germline V gene, CDR1 is SEHNR and CDR2 is FQNEAQ (reference sequence). Trimming stripped 0 bases from V and 5 bases from J, with 11 bases between. There are 15 residues in the CDR3. The CDR3 protein is CASSLAVALHNEQFF. For the CDR3, the DNA is TGTGCCAGCAGCTTAGCGGTAGCGCTCCACAATGAGCAGTTCTTC.

In this sample, this clonotype turned up a few times. This chain uses TRBV29-1 with TRBJ2-1; D possibly corresponds to TRBD2 (5 bases). Trimming pared 2 bases from V and 2 bases from J, leaving 13 bases between. This CDR3 has 15 amino acids. Germline-derived CDR1 and CDR2 are SQVTM and ANQGSEA. DNA for the CDR3: TGCAGCGTTGAAAAGTCCCCCGGGGCCTACAATGAGCAGTTCTTC. Translating gives CSVEKSPGAYNEQFF.

The chain couples TRBV29-1 to TRBJ2-7; 8 bases match TRBD1. This CDR3 spans 13 amino acids. The V segment lost 7 bases and the J segment 6 bases; nucleotides outside the gene matches: 11. The germline V gene encodes CDR1 SQVTM and CDR2 ANQGSEA. The CDR3 coding sequence is TGCAGCGCAGTCGGACAGGGAGGCGCCGAGCAGTACTTC. It yields the protein CSAVGQGGAEQYF.

This rearrangement joins TRBV7-3 to TRBJ2-1, with D possibly being TRBD1 (6 bases). CDR1 SGHTA and CDR2 FQGTGA come from the germline V gene. Trimming shortened V by 4 bases and J by 0 bases, and 13 bases separated the two germline ends. The CDR3 extends over 16 amino acids. The CDR3 sequence is CASSSTQGSSYNEQFF. CDR3 bases: TGTGCCAGCAGCTCCACCCAGGGGAGCTCCTACAATGAGCAGTTCTTC.

The chain carries TRBV7-9 and TRBJ2-1; D might be TRBD1 or TRBD2, each matching 6 bases. The V and J ends lost 6 bases and 9 bases respectively, with 12 bases between them. Germline V gene data show CDR1 as SEHNR and CDR2 as FQNEAQ (reference sequence). The CDR3 totals 12 residues. The DNA for the CDR3 is TGTGCCAGCAGAAAACAGGGAGGTGAGCAGTTCTTC. Translation gives CASRKQGGEQFF.

This clonotype was observed a few times. V gene TRBV4-1 combines with J gene TRBJ2-7; perhaps TRBD2 as D (5 bases). Germline values: CDR1 MGHRA, CDR2 YSYEKL. Trimming removed 0 bases from V and 4 bases from J, with 13 bases in between. The CDR3 runs 15 residues. CDR3: CASSQERLTLYEQYF. CDR3 DNA: TGCGCCAGCAGCCAAGAGAGACTAACCTTGTACGAGCAGTACTTC.

V and J are TRBV12-3 or TRBV12-4 and TRBJ1-1; 8 bases align to TRBD1. The CDR3 extends over 16 amino acids. J gave up 0 bases and V 5 bases, and 8 bases lay outside the gene matches. CDR3 loop: CASSPGTGRMNTEAFF. The CDR3 nucleotides read TGTGCCAGCAGTCCCGGGACAGGTCGCATGAACACTGAAGCTTTCTTT.

This clonotype was recorded a few times. The gene calls are TRBV10-3 and TRBJ2-2, with no clear D. The CDR3 is 12 residues long. The germline V and J ends were trimmed by 11 bases and 3 bases, with 10 bases remaining between them. Germline CDR1 is ENHRY and CDR2 is SYGVKD. CDR3 coding DNA: TGTGCCTCCAAGGCCCACACCGGGGAGCTGTTTTTT. Translation: CASKAHTGELFF.

This rearrangement joins TRBV5-1 to TRBJ2-3; perhaps D is TRBD1 or TRBD2 (7 bases each). The V gene lost 4 bases and the J gene lost 2 bases, with 17 bases spanning the gap. This CDR3 region has 16 residues. Germline lookup yields CDR1 SGHRS and CDR2 YFSETQ. DNA of the CDR3: TGCGCCAGCAGCATGTTCCAGGGGGGGACCACAGATACGCAGTATTTT. Its protein product is CASSMFQGGTTDTQYF. The variable domain in full, completed from reference TRBV5-1 and TRBJ2-3, reads KAGVTQTPRYLIKTRGQQVTLSCSPISGHRSVSWYQQTPGQGLQFLFEYFSETQRNKGNFPGRFSGRQFSNSRSEMNVSTLELGDSALYLCASSMFQGGTTDTQYFGPGTRLTVL.

This clonotype was found a few times. The chain joins TRBV7-2 to TRBJ2-5; the D gene could be TRBD1 or TRBD2 (5 bases each). This CDR3 comprises 16 residues. The V gene lost 2 bases and the J gene lost 2 bases, with 15 bases spanning the gap. Germline lookup yields CDR1 SGHTA and CDR2 FQGNSA. CDR3 DNA: TGTGCCAGCAGCTTAACCGGGATACAGGAACAAGAGACCCAGTACTTC. It specifies CASSLTGIQEQETQYF.

The chain couples TRBV7-6 to TRBJ2-5; 8 bases map to TRBD2. Trimming took 7 bases from V and 5 from J; bases not matched to a gene: 9. The CDR3 has 14 residues. The germline CDR1 and CDR2 sequences are SGHVS and FNYEAQ. CDR3 DNA sequence: TGTGCCAGCACGAGAGCGGGAGTTCGGGAGACCCAGTACTTC. It specifies CASTRAGVRETQYF.